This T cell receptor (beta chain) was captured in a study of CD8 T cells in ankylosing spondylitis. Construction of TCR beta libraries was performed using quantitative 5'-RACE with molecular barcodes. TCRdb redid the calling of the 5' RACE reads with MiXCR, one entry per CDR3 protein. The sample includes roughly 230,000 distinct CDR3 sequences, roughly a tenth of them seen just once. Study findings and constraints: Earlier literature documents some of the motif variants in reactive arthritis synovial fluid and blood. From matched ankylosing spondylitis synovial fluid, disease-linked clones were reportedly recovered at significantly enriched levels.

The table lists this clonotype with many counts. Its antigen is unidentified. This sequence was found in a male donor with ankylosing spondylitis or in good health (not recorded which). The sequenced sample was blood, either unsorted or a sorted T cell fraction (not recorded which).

The CDR3 is CSASGDSSYEQYF. The CDR3 region has the DNA TGCAGTGCTAGTGGGGACAGCTCCTACGAGCAGTACTTC. This sequence joins TRBV20-1 and TRBJ2-7; TRBD1 aligns across 7 bases. This CDR3 region has 13 residues. The V segment lost 3 bases and the J segment 0 bases; nucleotides outside the gene matches: 2. Germline V gene lookup returns CDR1 DFQATT and CDR2 SNEGSKA (reference sequence).